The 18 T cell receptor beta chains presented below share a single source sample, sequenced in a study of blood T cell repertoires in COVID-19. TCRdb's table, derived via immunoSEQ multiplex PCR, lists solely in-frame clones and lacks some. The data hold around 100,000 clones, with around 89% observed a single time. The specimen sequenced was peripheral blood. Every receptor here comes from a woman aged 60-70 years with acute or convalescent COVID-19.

The CDR3 coding sequence is TGTGCCAGCAGCTTAAGAGGGCCTAGCGGGAGGGCCCCTGTTTTCTTC. This translates into CASSLRGPSGRAPVFF. The chain is built from TRBV7-3 and TRBJ2-1; 12 bases agree with TRBD2. This CDR3 spans 16 amino acids. Trimming at V came to 1 base and at J to 16 bases, leaving 14 bases not matched to a gene. Germline CDR1 is SGHTA and CDR2 is FQGTGA.

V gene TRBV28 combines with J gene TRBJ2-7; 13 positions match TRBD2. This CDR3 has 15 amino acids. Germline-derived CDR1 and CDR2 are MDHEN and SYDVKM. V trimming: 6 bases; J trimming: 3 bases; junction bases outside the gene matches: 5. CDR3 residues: CASRPGLAGLYEQYF. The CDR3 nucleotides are TGTGCCAGCAGACCGGGACTAGCGGGACTCTACGAGCAGTACTTC.

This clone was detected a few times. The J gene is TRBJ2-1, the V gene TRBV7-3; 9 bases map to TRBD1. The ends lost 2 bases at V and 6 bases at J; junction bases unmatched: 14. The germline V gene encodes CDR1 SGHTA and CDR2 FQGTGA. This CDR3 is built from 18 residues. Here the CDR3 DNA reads TGTGCCAGCAGCTTAGGCCCGGGTGTGGGACAGGGAGCCAATGAGCAGTTCTTC. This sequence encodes CASSLGPGVGQGANEQFF.

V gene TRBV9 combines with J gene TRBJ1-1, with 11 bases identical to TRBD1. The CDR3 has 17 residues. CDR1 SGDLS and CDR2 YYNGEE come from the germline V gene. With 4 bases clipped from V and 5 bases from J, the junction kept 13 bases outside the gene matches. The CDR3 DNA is TGTGCCAGCAGCCCTTTTGGACAGGGGGCCGGAGGAACTGAAGCTTTCTTT. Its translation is CASSPFGQGAGGTEAFF.

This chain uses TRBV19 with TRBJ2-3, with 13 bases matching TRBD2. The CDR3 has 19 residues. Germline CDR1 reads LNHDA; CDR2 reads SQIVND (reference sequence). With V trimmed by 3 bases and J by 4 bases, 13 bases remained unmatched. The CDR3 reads CASSMPTWTSGSSADTQYF. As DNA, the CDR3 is TGTGCCAGTAGTATGCCGACCTGGACTAGCGGGAGCTCTGCAGATACGCAGTATTTT.

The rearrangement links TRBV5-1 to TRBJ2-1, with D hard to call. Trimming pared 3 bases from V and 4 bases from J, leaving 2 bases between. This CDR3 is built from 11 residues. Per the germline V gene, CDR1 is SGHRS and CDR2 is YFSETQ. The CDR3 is CASSSYNEQFF. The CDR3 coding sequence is TGCGCCAGCAGCTCATACAATGAGCAGTTCTTC.

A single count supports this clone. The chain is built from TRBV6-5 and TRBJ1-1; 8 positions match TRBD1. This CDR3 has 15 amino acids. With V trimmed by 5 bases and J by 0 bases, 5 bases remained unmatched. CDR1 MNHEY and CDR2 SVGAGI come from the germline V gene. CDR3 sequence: CASSPRTGLNTEAFF. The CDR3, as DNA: TGTGCCAGCAGTCCTCGGACAGGGCTGAACACTGAAGCTTTCTTT.

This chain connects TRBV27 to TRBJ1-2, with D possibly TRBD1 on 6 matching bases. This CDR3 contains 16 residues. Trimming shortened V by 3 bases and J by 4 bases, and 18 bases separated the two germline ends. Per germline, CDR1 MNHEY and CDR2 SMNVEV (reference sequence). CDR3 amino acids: CASSFLKGGAGYGYTF. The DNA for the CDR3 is TGTGCCAGCAGTTTCCTTAAAGGGGGGGCTGGCTATGGCTACACCTTC.

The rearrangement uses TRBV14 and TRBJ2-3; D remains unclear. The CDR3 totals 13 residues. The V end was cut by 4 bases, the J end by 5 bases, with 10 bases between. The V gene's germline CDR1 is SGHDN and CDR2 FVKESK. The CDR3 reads CASSPNPGDTQYF. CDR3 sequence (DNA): TGTGCCAGCAGCCCAAACCCCGGAGATACGCAGTATTTT.

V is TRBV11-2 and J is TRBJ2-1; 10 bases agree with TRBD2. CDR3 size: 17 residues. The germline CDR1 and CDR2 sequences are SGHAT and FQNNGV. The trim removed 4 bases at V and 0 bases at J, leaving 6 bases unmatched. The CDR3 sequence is CASSSRTSGYSYNEQFF. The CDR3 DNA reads TGTGCCAGCAGCTCCCGGACTAGCGGTTACTCCTACAATGAGCAGTTCTTC.

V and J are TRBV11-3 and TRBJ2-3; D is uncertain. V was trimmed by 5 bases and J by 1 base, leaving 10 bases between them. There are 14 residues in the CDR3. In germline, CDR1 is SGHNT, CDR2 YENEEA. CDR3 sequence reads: CASSARQGTDTQYF. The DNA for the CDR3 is TGTGCCAGCAGCGCGCGCCAGGGCACAGATACGCAGTATTTT.

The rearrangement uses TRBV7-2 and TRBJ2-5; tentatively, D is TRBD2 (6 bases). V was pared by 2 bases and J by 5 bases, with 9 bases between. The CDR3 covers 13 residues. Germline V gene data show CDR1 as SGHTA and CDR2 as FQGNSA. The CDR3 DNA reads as TGTGCCAGCAGCTTAACGGGACTCGAGACCCAGTACTTC. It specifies CASSLTGLETQYF.

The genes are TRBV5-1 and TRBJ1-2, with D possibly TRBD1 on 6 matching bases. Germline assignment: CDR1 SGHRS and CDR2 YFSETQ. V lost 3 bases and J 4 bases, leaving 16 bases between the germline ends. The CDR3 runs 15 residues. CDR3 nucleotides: TGCGCCAGCAGCTCACGGGACACCGGAGTCTATGGCTACACCTTC. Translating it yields CASSSRDTGVYGYTF.

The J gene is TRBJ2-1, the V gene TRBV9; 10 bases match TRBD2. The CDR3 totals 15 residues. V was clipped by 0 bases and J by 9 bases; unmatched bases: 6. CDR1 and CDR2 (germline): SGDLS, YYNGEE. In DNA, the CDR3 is TGTGCCAGCAGCGTAGAGCTAGCGGGAGAGGGTGAGCAGTTCTTC. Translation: CASSVELAGEGEQFF.

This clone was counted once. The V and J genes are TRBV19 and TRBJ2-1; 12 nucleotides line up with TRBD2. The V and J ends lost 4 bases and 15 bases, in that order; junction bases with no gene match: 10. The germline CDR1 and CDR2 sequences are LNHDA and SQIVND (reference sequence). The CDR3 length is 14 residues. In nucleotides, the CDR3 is TGTGCCAGTAGTAAAACACGGACTAGCGGGAAGCCGTTCTTC. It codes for CASSKTRTSGKPFF. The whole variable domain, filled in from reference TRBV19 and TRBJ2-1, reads DGGITQSPKYLFRKEGQNVTLSCEQNLNHDAMYWYRQDPGQGLRLIYYSQIVNDFQKGDIAEGYSVSREKKESFPLTVTSAQKNPTAFYLCASSKTRTSGKPFFGPGTRLTVL.

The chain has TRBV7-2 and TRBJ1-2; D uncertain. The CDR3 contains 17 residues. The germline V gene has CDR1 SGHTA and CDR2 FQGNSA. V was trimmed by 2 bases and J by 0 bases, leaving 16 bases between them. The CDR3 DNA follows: TGTGCCAGCAGCTTACCGGGGTATGGTGAAGCTAACTATGGCTACACCTTC. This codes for CASSLPGYGEANYGYTF.

The CDR3 sequence: CASSLLGTQQETQYF. The CDR3 DNA reads TGCGCCAGCAGCTTGTTGGGGACACAACAAGAGACCCAGTACTTC. The gene calls are TRBV5-1 and TRBJ2-5; tentative D call: TRBD1 (6 bases). This CDR3 region has 15 residues. V was pared by 1 base and J by 2 bases, with 12 bases between. From germline, CDR1 is SGHRS and CDR2 YFSETQ.

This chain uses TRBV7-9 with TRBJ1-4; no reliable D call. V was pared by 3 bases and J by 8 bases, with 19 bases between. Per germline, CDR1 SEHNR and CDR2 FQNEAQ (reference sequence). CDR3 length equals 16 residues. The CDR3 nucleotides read TGTGCCAGCAGCTTGCAAGCGGGCCGACTGAGGGAAAAACTGTTTTTT. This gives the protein CASSLQAGRLREKLFF.